This T cell receptor (beta chain) was captured by sequencing in a study of cytomegalovirus exposure and HLA in healthy donors. The study, taken as a whole, reports: Being productive about 87% or about 30% of the time was typical of most TCR beta V segments in an earlier analysis.

Germline CDR1 LNHDA, CDR2 SQIVND (reference sequence). This CDR3 is built from 15 residues. V dropped 4 bases and J dropped 6; count of bases not matched to a gene: 6. Notes on this clone: Its cognate antigen is unknown.

The PCR made use of 60 Vbeta and 13 Jbeta primers. As handled by the study authors: About 80 million unique TCR beta chains, roughly 11 million of them shared, were counted by a later analysis. Here immunoSEQ multiplex PCR was the method, and the copy in TCRdb shows in-frame clones only, minus some. For V, J and clone size, that table is used; D and trimming come from the DNA. This listing includes around 120,000 clones. V gene TRBV19 combines with J gene TRBJ2-1, with 10 bases aligning to TRBD2. Sequencing used PBMCs. This receptor was taken from a man in his fifties or sixties in good health and CMV-seronegative. CDR3 in DNA: TGTGCCAGTAGTAGCGCTAGCGGGAGATCCAATGAGCAGTTCTTC. Protein sequence: CASSSASGRSNEQFF.